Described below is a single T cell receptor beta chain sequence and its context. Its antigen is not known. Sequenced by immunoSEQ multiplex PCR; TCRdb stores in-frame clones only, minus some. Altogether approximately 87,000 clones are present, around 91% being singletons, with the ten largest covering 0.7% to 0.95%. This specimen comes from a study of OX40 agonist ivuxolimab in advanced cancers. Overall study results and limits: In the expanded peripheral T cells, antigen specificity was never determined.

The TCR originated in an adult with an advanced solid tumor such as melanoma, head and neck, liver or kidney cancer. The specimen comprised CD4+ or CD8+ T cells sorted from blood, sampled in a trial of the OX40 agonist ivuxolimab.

The CDR3 is CASSYLEGGYEQYF. The CDR3 DNA follows: TGCGCCAGCAGCTACCTCGAGGGAGGCTACGAGCAGTACTTC. The chain recombines TRBV5-1 with TRBJ2-7; D might be TRBD2 (6 bases). Trimming took off 3 bases at V and 3 bases at J, with 13 bases between the two ends. Per the germline V gene, CDR1 is SGHRS and CDR2 is YFSETQ. This CDR3 comprises 14 residues.